These 26 T cell receptor beta chains came from one sample sequenced in a study of control samples from healthy donors and cancer patients. Libraries were prepared by immunoSEQ multiplex PCR; TCRdb keeps only in-frame clonotypes and omits some of them. The table shows approximately 100,000 clones, with 80% to 95% occurring only once. Sequencing was performed on blood. Receptors were obtained from a human donor in good health. The donor label of this sample is uncertain.

Of note for this clone: The missing conserved phenylalanine or tryptophan at the end of this CDR3 makes a read error likely. The rearrangement uses TRBV27 and TRBJ1-2; D may be TRBD1 (5 bases). Germline lookup yields CDR1 MNHEY and CDR2 SMNVEV (reference sequence). CDR3 size: 12 residues. V was shortened by 8 bases and J by 4 bases, with 11 bases between the two germline ends. CDR3 protein: CASGDGPYGYTL. The CDR3, as DNA: TGTGCCAGCGGGGACGGCCCCTATGGCTACACCCTC.

The count of this clone is one. J is TRBJ1-5 and V is TRBV18, with 7 bases fitting TRBD1. Germline V CDR1 and CDR2: KGHSH, LQKENI. With 4 bases clipped from V and 0 bases from J, the junction kept 6 bases outside the gene matches. CDR3 size: 16 residues. CDR3 sequence: CASSLSAGGSNQPQHF. CDR3 bases: TGTGCCAGCTCACTCAGCGCAGGGGGTAGCAATCAGCCCCAGCATTTT.

This chain connects TRBV24-1 to TRBJ2-2, with D maybe TRBD2 (6 bases). Germline CDR1 is KGHDR and CDR2 is SFDVKD. With 5 bases removed from V and 3 bases from J, the gap between germline ends came to 12 bases. This CDR3 has 15 amino acids. The CDR3 sequence: CATSAPGRYTGELFF. The CDR3 nucleotides read TGTGCCACCAGTGCGCCGGGGAGGTACACCGGGGAGCTGTTTTTT.

This clone came up once. This sequence joins TRBV5-5 and TRBJ2-1, with TRBD1 as a possible D gene (6 bases). The V gene's germline CDR1 is SGHKS and CDR2 YYEKEE (reference sequence). The CDR3 has 15 residues. The ends were cut back, 0 bases at V and 3 bases at J, with 10 bases in the middle. The CDR3 is CASSLAGTFYNEQFF. CDR3 coding DNA: TGTGCCAGCAGCTTGGCCGGGACATTCTACAATGAGCAGTTCTTC. Complete variable domain (other parts from reference TRBV5-5 and TRBJ2-1): DAGVTQSPTHLIKTRGQQVTLRCSPISGHKSVSWYQQVLGQGPQFIFQYYEKEERGRGNFPDRFSARQFPNYSSELNVNALLLGDSALYLCASSLAGTFYNEQFFGPGTRLTVL.

The V and J genes are TRBV4-3 and TRBJ1-6, with TRBD1 identical over 11 bases. This CDR3 contains 15 residues. CDR1 and CDR2 (germline): LGHNA, YSLEER. J was trimmed by 7 bases and V by 3 bases; bases with no gene match: 2. CDR3 sequence reads: CASSQDRGLNSPLHF. The CDR3 nucleotides are TGCGCCAGCAGCCAGGACAGGGGGCTGAATTCACCCCTCCACTTT.

V usage is TRBV10-3 and J usage is TRBJ2-7; D remains unclear. The ends were cut back, 2 bases at V and 3 bases at J, with 5 bases in the middle. Germline CDR1 reads ENHRY; CDR2 reads SYGVKD. The CDR3 extends over 12 amino acids. The CDR3 protein is CAISEDGYEQYF. CDR3 bases: TGTGCCATCAGTGAGGACGGCTACGAGCAGTACTTC.

The chain uses TRBV19 and TRBJ1-2, with 9 bases matching TRBD1. V shed 2 bases, J shed 1 base, and the junction held 2 bases outside the gene matches. Germline CDR1 LNHDA, CDR2 SQIVND (reference sequence). This CDR3 is built from 15 residues. Written as DNA, the CDR3 is TGTGCCAGTAGTATAAAGGGACAGGGTAACTATGGCTACACCTTC. Translation gives CASSIKGQGNYGYTF.

The rearrangement joins TRBV6-5 to TRBJ2-6, with 8 bases lining up with TRBD1. The V gene's germline CDR1 is MNHEY and CDR2 SVGAGI. Losses at the gene ends were 6 bases for V and 13 bases for J; bases not matched to a gene: 8. CDR3 length equals 13 residues. The chain's CDR3 is CASRENRGNVLTF. The DNA for the CDR3 is TGTGCCAGCAGGGAGAACAGGGGGAATGTCCTGACTTTC.

The chain uses TRBV12-5 and TRBJ1-1; the D is unclear. Trimming cost V 2 bases and J 4 bases, with 8 bases left between them. There are 13 residues in the CDR3. The germline V gene has CDR1 LGHNT and CDR2 FRNRAP. CDR3 sequence reads: CASGLWAGTEAFF. The CDR3 nucleotides read TGTGCTAGTGGTTTGTGGGCCGGCACTGAAGCTTTCTTT.

The chain has TRBV7-8 and TRBJ1-5, with TRBD1 matching over 10 bases. J gave up 3 bases and V 2 bases, and 7 bases lay outside the gene matches. This CDR3 spans 17 amino acids. Germline loops: CDR1 SGHVS, CDR2 FQNEAQ. The CDR3 region has the DNA TGTGCCAGCAGCTTATTAACGGGACAGGGGTTCAATCAGCCCCAGCATTTT. Amino acid sequence: CASSLLTGQGFNQPQHF.

The chain has TRBV5-1 and TRBJ2-3; 8 bases are shared with TRBD2. CDR1 and CDR2 from the germline V gene are SGHRS and YFSETQ. The CDR3 has 14 residues. The CDR3, as DNA: TGCGCGAGCGAGAACGGACGGGGGGGCGATACGCAGTATTTT. Its protein is CASENGRGGDTQYF.

The V call is TRBV19, the J call TRBJ1-2; D call uncertain. Trimming removed 2 bases at V and 3 bases at J, with 16 bases between. The CDR3 has 16 residues. Germline loops: CDR1 LNHDA, CDR2 SQIVND (reference sequence). CDR3: CASSIPHKGSDYGYTF. DNA for the CDR3: TGTGCCAGTAGTATACCTCACAAGGGCAGCGACTATGGCTACACCTTC.

The chain combines TRBV18 with TRBJ2-2; tentative D call: TRBD1 (5 bases). Germline loops: CDR1 KGHSH, CDR2 LQKENI. V gave up 6 bases and J gave up 4 bases, with 12 bases separating them. This CDR3 is built from 14 residues. CDR3 nucleotides: TGTGCCAGCTCCCAAGGGCAGGGCACCGGGGAGCTGTTTTTT. This sequence encodes CASSQGQGTGELFF.

This chain links TRBV19 with TRBJ2-6, with unresolved D. CDR1 is LNHDA and CDR2 is SQIVND in the germline V gene (reference sequence). The CDR3 is 16 residues long. Trimming took 5 bases from V and 1 from J, leaving 12 bases between them. The CDR3 reads CASSGRSFSGANVLTF. In DNA, the CDR3 is TGTGCCAGTAGTGGTAGGTCTTTTTCTGGGGCCAACGTCCTGACTTTC. Full variable domain (rest looked up from reference TRBV19 and TRBJ2-6): DGGITQSPKYLFRKEGQNVTLSCEQNLNHDAMYWYRQDPGQGLRLIYYSQIVNDFQKGDIAEGYSVSREKKESFPLTVTSAQKNPTAFYLCASSGRSFSGANVLTFGAGSRLTVL.

The rearrangement joins TRBV5-8 to TRBJ1-2; D remains unclear. The CDR3 spans 14 residues. The germline V gene encodes CDR1 SGHTS and CDR2 YDEGEE. V was shortened by 5 bases and J by 4 bases, with 15 bases between the two germline ends. The CDR3: CASRSNGRLYGYTF. CDR3 bases: TGTGCCAGCAGGTCCAATGGACGGCTCTATGGCTACACCTTC.

The chain uses TRBV5-1 and TRBJ1-6; tentative D call: TRBD1 (6 bases). The ends were cut back, 0 bases at V and 9 bases at J, with 16 bases in the middle. CDR1 and CDR2 (germline): SGHRS, YFSETQ. This CDR3 region has 16 residues. The CDR3 nucleotides read TGCGCCAGCAGCTTGGAGGGTCCAGGGGCTAGTTCACCCCTCCACTTT. As protein: CASSLEGPGASSPLHF.

This clone has a single count. The J gene is TRBJ2-7, the V gene TRBV6-5; TRBD1 aligns across 11 bases. The V segment lost 5 bases and the J segment 4 bases; nucleotides outside the gene matches: 7. Germline assignment: CDR1 MNHEY and CDR2 SVGAGI. The CDR3 totals 15 residues. The CDR3 sequence is CASSTWTGGKYEQYF. The CDR3 DNA reads as TGTGCCAGCAGTACCTGGACAGGGGGCAAGTACGAGCAGTACTTC.

This chain links TRBV7-9 with TRBJ2-5, with 9 bases identical to TRBD1. The CDR3 consists of 15 residues. V gave up 4 bases and J gave up 5 bases; unmatched junction bases: 8. Looked up from germline, CDR1 is SEHNR and CDR2 is FQNEAQ (reference sequence). Here the CDR3 DNA reads TGTGCCAGCAGCTCGAGGGACAGGGAATTTGAGACCCAGTACTTC. Amino acid sequence: CASSSRDREFETQYF.

CDR3 region: CASSPLGSANYGYTF. The DNA for the CDR3 is TGTGCCAGTAGTCCGCTGGGGAGCGCTAACTATGGCTACACCTTC. This rearrangement joins TRBV19 to TRBJ1-2; D uncertain. Germline V gene lookup returns CDR1 LNHDA and CDR2 SQIVND (reference sequence). This CDR3 is built from 15 residues. V gave up 5 bases and J gave up 0 bases, with 13 bases separating them.

The chain is built from TRBV12-2 and TRBJ1-1. TRBV12-2 is flagged as a pseudogene. The CDR3 covers 14 residues. CDR3 residues: CASRLEDKNTEAFF. CDR3 coding DNA: TGTGCAAGTCGCTTAGAGGATAAAAACACTGAAGCTTTCTTT.

The chain couples TRBV6-5 to TRBJ2-7, with TRBD1 as a possible D gene (5 bases). The CDR3 covers 15 residues. Trimming cost V 0 bases and J 4 bases, with 13 bases left between them. Germline CDR1 is MNHEY and CDR2 is SVGAGI. The DNA of the CDR3 is TGTGCCAGCAGTTACTCAGCCAGGGCGTTATACGAGCAGTACTTC. Residues: CASSYSARALYEQYF.

The chain joins TRBV7-8 to TRBJ2-7; the match to TRBD2 covers 13 bases. Germline-derived CDR1 and CDR2 are SGHVS and FQNEAQ. The CDR3 consists of 16 residues. Trimming took 5 bases from V and 2 from J; bases not matched to a gene: 6. CDR3 loop: CASSPGLAGVTYEQYV. In DNA, the CDR3 is TGTGCCAGCAGCCCTGGACTAGCGGGGGTTACCTACGAGCAGTACGTC.

This clone was counted between two and nine times. This rearrangement joins TRBV6-4 to TRBJ1-2, with D perhaps matching TRBD1 (5 bases). Between the trimmed V and J ends, which lost 3 bases and 8 bases, there was a span of 13 bases. Germline-derived CDR1 and CDR2 are MRHNA and SNTAGT. The length of the CDR3 is 13 residues. Here the CDR3 DNA reads TGTGCCAGCAGTGAGGGTCCCGAGGGGGGCTACACCTTC. Translating gives CASSEGPEGGYTF.

This chain links TRBV10-3 with TRBJ1-2, with D perhaps TRBD1 (6 bases). Germline assignment: CDR1 ENHRY and CDR2 SYGVKD. The CDR3 totals 17 residues. V was pared by 2 bases and J by 10 bases, with 26 bases between. The CDR3 DNA reads as TGTGCCATCAGTGAGCCCACCGAGGGGGGGGCGGAAGGGATCTACACCTTC. Translating gives CAISEPTEGGAEGIYTF.

The rearrangement joins TRBV7-9 to TRBJ2-1; D not certain. The germline gives CDR1 SEHNR, CDR2 FQNEAQ (reference sequence). The V and J ends lost 3 bases and 1 base respectively, with 7 bases between them. The CDR3 has 14 amino acids. For the CDR3, the DNA is TGTGCCAGCAGCTTTGGGGATTCCTACAATGAGCAGTTCTTC. It is translated as CASSFGDSYNEQFF.

This clone has a handful of counts. The chain carries TRBV19 and TRBJ2-2, with D possibly called TRBD1 or TRBD2 (5 bases each). V shed 7 bases and J shed 4 bases, with 13 bases lying between them. The CDR3 contains 14 residues. The germline V gene encodes CDR1 LNHDA and CDR2 SQIVND (reference sequence). Here the CDR3 reads CASKEQAGTGELFF. The CDR3 DNA sequence: TGTGCCAGTAAGGAACAGGCGGGCACCGGGGAGCTGTTTTTT.